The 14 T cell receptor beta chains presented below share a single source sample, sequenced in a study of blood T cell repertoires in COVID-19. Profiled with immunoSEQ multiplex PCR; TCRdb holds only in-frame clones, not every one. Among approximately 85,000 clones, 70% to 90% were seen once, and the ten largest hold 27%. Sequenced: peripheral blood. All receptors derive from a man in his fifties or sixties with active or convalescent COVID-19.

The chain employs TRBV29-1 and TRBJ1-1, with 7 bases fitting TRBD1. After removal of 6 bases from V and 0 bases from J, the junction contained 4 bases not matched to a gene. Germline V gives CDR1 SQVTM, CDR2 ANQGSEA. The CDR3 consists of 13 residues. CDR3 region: CSVRQGMNTEAFF. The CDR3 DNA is TGCAGCGTGAGACAGGGCATGAACACTGAAGCTTTCTTT.

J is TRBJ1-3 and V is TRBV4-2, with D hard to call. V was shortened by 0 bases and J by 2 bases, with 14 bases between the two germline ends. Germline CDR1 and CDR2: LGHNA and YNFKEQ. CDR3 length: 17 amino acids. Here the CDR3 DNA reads TGTGCCAGCAGCCAAGAGGGGTTGGGGAGGACTGGAAACACCATATATTTT. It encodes CASSQEGLGRTGNTIYF.

CDR3 DNA sequence: TGTGCCTGGAGTGTCATCGGGGGAACTGAAGCTTTCTTT. It translates to CAWSVIGGTEAFF. The rearrangement joins TRBV30 to TRBJ1-1; TRBD1 might be the D (5 bases). The CDR3 totals 13 residues. Germline V gene data show CDR1 as GTSNPN and CDR2 as SVGIG (reference sequence). V was pared by 0 bases and J by 5 bases, with 10 bases between.

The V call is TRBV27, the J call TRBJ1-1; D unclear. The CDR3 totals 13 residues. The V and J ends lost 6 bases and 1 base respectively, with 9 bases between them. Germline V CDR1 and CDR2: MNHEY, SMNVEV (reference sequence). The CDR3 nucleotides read TGTGCCAGCAGAGACACGAAGAACACTGAAGCTTTCTTT. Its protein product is CASRDTKNTEAFF.

Here the CDR3 reads CASSLSRFSDTQYF. The CDR3, as DNA: TGTGCCAGCTCTTTAAGTAGATTCTCAGATACGCAGTATTTT. This chain links TRBV7-2 with TRBJ2-3; no clear D gene. V was cut by 8 bases and J by 4 bases, with 16 bases left in between. Germline assignment: CDR1 SGHTA and CDR2 FQGNSA. The CDR3 has 14 residues.

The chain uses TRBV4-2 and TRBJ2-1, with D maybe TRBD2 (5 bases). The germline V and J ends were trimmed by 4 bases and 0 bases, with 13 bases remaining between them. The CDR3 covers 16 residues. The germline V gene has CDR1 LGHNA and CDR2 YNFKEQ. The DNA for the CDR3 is TGTGCCAGCAGCCCAACCGAAGGACTCTCCTACAATGAGCAGTTCTTC. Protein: CASSPTEGLSYNEQFF.

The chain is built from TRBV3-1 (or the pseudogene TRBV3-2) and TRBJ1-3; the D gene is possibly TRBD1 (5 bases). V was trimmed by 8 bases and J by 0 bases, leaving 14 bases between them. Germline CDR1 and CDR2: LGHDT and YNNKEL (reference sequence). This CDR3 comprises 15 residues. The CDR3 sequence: CASVKQGNSGNTIYF. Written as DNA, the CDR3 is TGTGCCAGCGTCAAGCAGGGAAACTCTGGAAACACCATATATTTT.

The CDR3: CASSMLMLTMAKDGYTF. The CDR3 region has the DNA TGTGCCAGTAGTATGTTGATGCTAACTATGGCTAAGGATGGCTACACCTTC. This chain connects TRBV19 to TRBJ1-2; D is unclear. This CDR3 spans 17 amino acids. Germline V gene data show CDR1 as LNHDA and CDR2 as SQIVND (reference sequence). Between the trimmed V and J ends, which lost 3 bases and 6 bases, there was a span of 23 bases.

The CDR3 nucleotides read TGTGCCAGCACCGACAGGGAGGCCTATGGCTACACCTTC. Amino acids: CASTDREAYGYTF. The chain combines TRBV6-5 with TRBJ1-2, with 7 bases aligning to TRBD1. Unmatched junction bases numbered 6, after V lost 7 bases and J lost 4 bases. The germline V gene encodes CDR1 MNHEY and CDR2 SVGAGI. The CDR3 consists of 13 residues.

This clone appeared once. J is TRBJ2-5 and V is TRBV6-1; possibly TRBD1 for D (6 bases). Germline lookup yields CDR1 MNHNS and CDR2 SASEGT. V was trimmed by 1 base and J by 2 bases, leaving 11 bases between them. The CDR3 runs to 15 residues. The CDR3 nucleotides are TGTGCCAGCAGTGAAGTGGGCAGGGGTCAAGAGACCCAGTACTTC. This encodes CASSEVGRGQETQYF.

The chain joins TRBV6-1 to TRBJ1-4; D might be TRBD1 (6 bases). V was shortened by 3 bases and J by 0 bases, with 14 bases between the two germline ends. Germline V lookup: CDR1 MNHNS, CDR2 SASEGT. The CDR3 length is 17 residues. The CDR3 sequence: CASSDWGRGSTNEKLFF. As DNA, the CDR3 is TGTGCCAGCAGTGATTGGGGCAGGGGTTCAACTAATGAAAAACTGTTTTTT.

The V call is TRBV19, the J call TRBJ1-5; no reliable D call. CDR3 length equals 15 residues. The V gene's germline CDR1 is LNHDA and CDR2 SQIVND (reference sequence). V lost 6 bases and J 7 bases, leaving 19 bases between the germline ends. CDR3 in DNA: TGTGCCAGTAGCAAAAGCGGCGTAGCCGGCCAGCCCCAGCATTTT. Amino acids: CASSKSGVAGQPQHF. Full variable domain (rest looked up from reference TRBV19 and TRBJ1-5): DGGITQSPKYLFRKEGQNVTLSCEQNLNHDAMYWYRQDPGQGLRLIYYSQIVNDFQKGDIAEGYSVSREKKESFPLTVTSAQKNPTAFYLCASSKSGVAGQPQHFGDGTRLSIL.

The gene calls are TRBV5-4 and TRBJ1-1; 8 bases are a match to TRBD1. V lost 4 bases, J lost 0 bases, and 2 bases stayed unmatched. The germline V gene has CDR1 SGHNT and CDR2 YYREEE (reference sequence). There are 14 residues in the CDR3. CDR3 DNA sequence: TGTGCCAGCAGCCCGACAGGGGTGAACACTGAAGCTTTCTTT. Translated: CASSPTGVNTEAFF.

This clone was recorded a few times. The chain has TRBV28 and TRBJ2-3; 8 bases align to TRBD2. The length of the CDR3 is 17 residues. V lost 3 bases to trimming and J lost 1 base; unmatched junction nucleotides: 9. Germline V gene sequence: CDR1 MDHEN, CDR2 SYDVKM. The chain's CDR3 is CASSFAGGGARTDTQYF. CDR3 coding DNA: TGTGCCAGCAGTTTTGCGGGAGGAGGGGCTCGCACAGATACGCAGTATTTT.